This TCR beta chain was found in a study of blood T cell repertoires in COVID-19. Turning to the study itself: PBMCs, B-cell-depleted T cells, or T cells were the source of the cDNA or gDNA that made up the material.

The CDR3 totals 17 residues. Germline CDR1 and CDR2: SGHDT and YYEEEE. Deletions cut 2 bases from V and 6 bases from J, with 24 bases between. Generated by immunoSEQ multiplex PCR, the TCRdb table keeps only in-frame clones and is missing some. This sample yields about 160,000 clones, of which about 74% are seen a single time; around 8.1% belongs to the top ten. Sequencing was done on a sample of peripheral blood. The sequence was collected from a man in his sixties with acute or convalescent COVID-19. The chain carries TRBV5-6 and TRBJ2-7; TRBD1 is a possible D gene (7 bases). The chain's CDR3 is CASSFPRRGRGVFEQYF. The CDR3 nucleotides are TGTGCCAGCAGCTTCCCGCGGAGGGGGCGCGGTGTTTTCGAGCAGTACTTC.